The clone carrying this T cell receptor (beta chain) is medium-sized in the sample. Its specificity is not known. The source of the sample is a study of spatial heterogeneity in lung cancer. Study observations and caveats: Ubiquitous expanded tumor TCRs were observed in blood more at resection than follow-up.

MiXCR, run by TCRdb on the 5' RACE reads, gives a single entry per CDR3 protein. This table has about 12,000 distinct CDR3 sequences, 13% to 15% appearing once. Germline lookup yields CDR1 MGHRA and CDR2 YSYEKL. J gave up 4 bases and V 3 bases, and 13 bases lay outside the gene matches. This CDR3 is built from 18 residues. Described time point: sample taken at primary tumor resection. Whole RNA from tumor, nontumor lung or frozen PBMC was sequenced unsorted. Samples were obtained from some 70 donors, all untreated early-stage non-small cell lung cancer patients. The V call is TRBV4-1, the J call TRBJ1-5, with TRBD1 identical over 9 bases. Sequenced material: PBMCs, taken at surgery. The source is a female donor with early-stage non-small cell lung cancer. The CDR3 sequence: CASSQGTTGGQGNQPQHF. For the CDR3, the DNA is TGCGCCAGCAGCCAGGGTACCACCGGAGGACAGGGGAATCAGCCCCAGCATTTT.